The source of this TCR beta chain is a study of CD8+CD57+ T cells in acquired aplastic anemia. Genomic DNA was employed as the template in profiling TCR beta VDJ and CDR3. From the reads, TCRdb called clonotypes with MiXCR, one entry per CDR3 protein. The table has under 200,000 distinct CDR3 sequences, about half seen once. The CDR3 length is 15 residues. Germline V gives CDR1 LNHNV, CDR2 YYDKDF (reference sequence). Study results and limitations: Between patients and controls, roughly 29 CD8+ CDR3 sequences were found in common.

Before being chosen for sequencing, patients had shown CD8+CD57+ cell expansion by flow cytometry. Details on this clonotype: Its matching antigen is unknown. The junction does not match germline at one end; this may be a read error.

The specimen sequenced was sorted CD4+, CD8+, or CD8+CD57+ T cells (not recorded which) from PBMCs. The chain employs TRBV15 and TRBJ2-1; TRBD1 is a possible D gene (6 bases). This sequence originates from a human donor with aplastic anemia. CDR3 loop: CAASRDVGAFNEQFF. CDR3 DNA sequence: TGTGCCGCCAGCAGAGATGTGGGGGCGTTCAATGAGCAGTTCTTC.